Presented here are 32 T cell receptor beta chains from one specimen sequenced in a study of T cells in Graves' hyperthyroidism and ophthalmopathy. RNA transcripts provided the source from which TCR beta CDR3 regions were amplified. TCR CDR3 underwent first-round RT-PCR with the HTBI primer set. TCRdb fed the multiplex PCR reads into MiXCR, producing one record per CDR3 protein. The data contain around 380,000 distinct CDR3 sequences, 13% of them singletons. The sample taken for sequencing was blood. The source is a man aged 25 to 40 with Graves' hyperthyroidism that later progressed to Graves' ophthalmopathy.

This clonotype was seen only a few times. This sequence joins TRBV7-9 and TRBJ2-7, with TRBD2 identical over 9 bases. From germline, CDR1 is SEHNR and CDR2 FQNEAQ (reference sequence). The CDR3 is 15 residues long. After removal of 5 bases from V and 4 bases from J, the junction contained 9 bases not matched to a gene. The CDR3 here is CASSRGGGGIYEQYF. The DNA of the CDR3 is TGTGCCAGCAGCCGAGGCGGGGGGGGCATATACGAGCAGTACTTC.

This clonotype has ten or more counts. This sequence joins TRBV30 and TRBJ1-5; D not certain. CDR3 length: 14 amino acids. Germline values: CDR1 GTSNPN, CDR2 SVGIG (reference sequence). V was shortened by 3 bases and J by 3 bases, with 12 bases between the two germline ends. CDR3 sequence (DNA): TGTGCCTGGAGCCGGGAACTCCTCAATCAGCCCCAGCATTTT. Translated, it gives CAWSRELLNQPQHF.

This clonotype occurred many times. This chain connects TRBV20-1 to TRBJ2-5, with D perhaps being TRBD1 or TRBD2 (5 bases each). CDR3 length equals 14 residues. In germline, CDR1 is DFQATT, CDR2 SNEGSKA (reference sequence). The V and J ends lost 5 bases and 5 bases respectively, with 18 bases between them. As DNA, the CDR3 is TGCAGTGCTCCCCGGCAAGGGACGCGGGAGACCCAGTACTTC. Protein sequence: CSAPRQGTRETQYF.

This clonotype was picked up a small number of times. In DNA form, the CDR3 reads TGTGCCAGCAGCCACGGGGGAGTAAGGACAGGGCCTTGGTACGAGCAGTACTTC. Residues: CASSHGGVRTGPWYEQYF. The J gene is TRBJ2-7, the V gene TRBV3-1; 8 bases are a match to TRBD1. Trimming removed 3 bases from V and 4 bases from J; junction bases left unmatched: 17. The germline gives CDR1 LGHDT, CDR2 YNNKEL (reference sequence). The CDR3 runs 18 residues.

This clonotype showed up just a few times. The genes are TRBV12-3 or TRBV12-4 and TRBJ1-3; D may be TRBD1 (5 bases). V was trimmed by 5 bases and J by 2 bases, leaving 19 bases between them. This CDR3 is built from 17 residues. The CDR3 bases are TGTGCCAGCAGTCAGGGACGGCTGAGAGGGGCTGGAAACACCATATATTTT. It encodes CASSQGRLRGAGNTIYF.

A few counts support this clonotype. V is TRBV9 and J is TRBJ1-1; 7 bases align to TRBD1. With V trimmed by 0 bases and J by 4 bases, 12 bases remained unmatched. CDR1 is SGDLS and CDR2 is YYNGEE in the germline V gene. The CDR3 covers 17 residues. The CDR3 DNA follows: TGTGCCAGCAGCGTAGGCCCCGACAGGGCGCTAGTCACTGAAGCTTTCTTT. This translates into CASSVGPDRALVTEAFF.

V is TRBV9 and J is TRBJ2-2; 8 bases are a match to TRBD2. The CDR3 length is 16 residues. J lost 0 bases, V lost 4 bases, and 5 bases had no gene match. Germline V CDR1 and CDR2: SGDLS, YYNGEE. CDR3 bases: TGTGCCAGCAGCCCTCCGGGACTAGCGAACACCGGGGAGCTGTTTTTT. It specifies CASSPPGLANTGELFF. Full variable domain (rest looked up from reference TRBV9 and TRBJ2-2): DSGVTQTPKHLITATGQRVTLRCSPRSGDLSVYWYQQSLDQGLQFLIQYYNGEERAKGNILERFSAQQFPDLHSELNLSSLELGDSALYFCASSPPGLANTGELFFGEGSRLTVL.

At least ten counts were recorded for this clonotype. CDR3 sequence reads: CSARDLGGAHAEAFF. The CDR3 DNA reads TGCAGTGCTAGAGATTTGGGGGGGGCGCACGCTGAAGCTTTCTTT. This chain uses TRBV20-1 with TRBJ1-1; D is possibly TRBD1 (6 bases). Trimming took 0 bases from V and 6 from J, leaving 17 bases between them. CDR3 length: 15 amino acids. Per germline, CDR1 DFQATT and CDR2 SNEGSKA (reference sequence).

This clonotype was counted between two and nine times. The chain links TRBV6-1 to TRBJ2-7, with D possibly TRBD1 on 6 matching bases. CDR3 length: 14 amino acids. V dropped 6 bases and J dropped 2 bases, with 14 bases sitting between them. Looked up from germline, CDR1 is MNHNS and CDR2 is SASEGT. DNA for the CDR3: TGTGCCAGCAGGCGTAAGACAGGAGCCTACGAGCAGTACTTC. It is translated as CASRRKTGAYEQYF.

This clonotype was seen many times. The chain couples TRBV2 to TRBJ1-4, with a possible D match to TRBD1 (5 bases). The length of the CDR3 is 14 residues. The V gene lost 6 bases and the J gene lost 8 bases, with 16 bases spanning the gap. CDR1 SNHLY and CDR2 FYNNEI come from the germline V gene. CDR3 sequence: CASSQTERGEKLFF. The CDR3 bases are TGTGCCAGCAGCCAAACAGAACGGGGCGAAAAACTGTTTTTT.

For this clonotype: A far larger clone is a single base away, which makes a read error likely. CDR3 sequence reads: CANSLGGYSNQPQHF. The CDR3, as DNA: TGCGCCAACAGCTTGGGAGGGTATAGCAATCAGCCCCAGCATTTT. This chain links TRBV5-1 with TRBJ1-5; D call uncertain. This CDR3 contains 15 residues. CDR1 is SGHRS, CDR2 YFSETQ, per germline.

V and J are TRBV19 and TRBJ2-7; D could derive from TRBD1 or TRBD2 (5 bases each). This CDR3 is 14 amino acids long. The germline CDR1 and CDR2 sequences are LNHDA and SQIVND (reference sequence). Trimming left V 3 bases short and J 0 bases short, with 9 bases between. CDR3 in DNA: TGTGCCAGTAGTATTTCGGGGACCTCCTACGAGCAGTACTTC. This encodes CASSISGTSYEQYF.

This clonotype was counted a few times. The V and J genes are TRBV3-1 and TRBJ2-1; TRBD1 matches at 9 bases. This CDR3 spans 16 amino acids. V lost 4 bases to trimming and J lost 1 base; unmatched junction nucleotides: 5. CDR1 and CDR2 from the germline V gene are LGHDT and YNNKEL (reference sequence). CDR3 nucleotide sequence: TGTGCCAGCAGCCTTCCCGGGACAGGGTCCTACAATGAGCAGTTCTTC. Protein product: CASSLPGTGSYNEQFF.

About this clonotype: One end of the junction is discordant with germline, which a read error may explain. This chain links TRBV27 with TRBJ1-2; D unclear. The CDR3 is 13 amino acids. Germline V CDR1 and CDR2: MNHEY, SMNVEV (reference sequence). CDR3 amino acids: CPSRLWGNYGYTF. As DNA, the CDR3 is TGTCCCAGCAGATTGTGGGGAAACTATGGCTACACCTTC.

The chain recombines TRBV2 with TRBJ2-3; D may be TRBD2 (7 bases). V lost 8 bases to trimming and J lost 1 base, with 16 bases between them. Germline assignment: CDR1 SNHLY and CDR2 FYNNEI. This CDR3 is built from 15 residues. CDR3 region: CASHEGGVRTDTQYF. CDR3 sequence (DNA): TGTGCCAGCCACGAGGGGGGGGTCCGCACAGATACGCAGTATTTT.

In this sample, this clonotype turned up a few times. The CDR3 here is CASSASSGGAGTQYF. The CDR3 DNA follows: TGTGCCAGCAGTGCCTCTAGCGGGGGGGCCGGGACCCAGTACTTC. The genes are TRBV12-3 or TRBV12-4 and TRBJ2-5; 12 bases agree with TRBD2. The length of the CDR3 is 15 residues. J gave up 7 bases and V 5 bases, and 8 bases lay outside the gene matches.

The table lists this clonotype with many counts. The CDR3 coding sequence is TGTGCCAGCAGCCCAGGCGGCAGGGTTAATTCACCCCTCCACTTT. This encodes CASSPGGRVNSPLHF. This rearrangement joins TRBV6-1 to TRBJ1-6; possibly TRBD1 for D (5 bases). This CDR3 is 15 amino acids long. Germline V gene lookup returns CDR1 MNHNS and CDR2 SASEGT. Trimming pared 6 bases from V and 6 bases from J, leaving 15 bases between.

The chain recombines TRBV6-5 with TRBJ2-1; D unresolved. Trimming shortened V by 0 bases and J by 3 bases, and 18 bases separated the two germline ends. The CDR3 is 18 amino acids. Germline V gene data show CDR1 as MNHEY and CDR2 as SVGAGI. The CDR3 spells CASSYSSPGPSRYNEQFF. CDR3 bases: TGTGCCAGCAGTTACTCGAGTCCCGGGCCTTCCCGCTACAATGAGCAGTTCTTC.

The chain employs TRBV6-1 and TRBJ1-6; D is uncertain. The V end was cut by 5 bases, the J end by 0 bases, with 23 bases between. Germline CDR1 reads MNHNS; CDR2 reads SASEGT. This CDR3 region has 20 residues. In nucleotides, the CDR3 is TGTGCCAGCAGTACCCCCCCGGCCAGGCCGATCAGCTCCTATAATTCACCCCTCCACTTT. This translates into CASSTPPARPISSYNSPLHF.

This clonotype came up many times. The chain employs TRBV30 and TRBJ1-5; possible D gene TRBD1, 6 bases. The length of the CDR3 is 14 residues. The germline CDR1 and CDR2 sequences are GTSNPN and SVGIG (reference sequence). The V end was cut by 3 bases, the J end by 0 bases, with 9 bases between. The CDR3 nucleotides read TGTGCCTGGAGCGGGGGCGATAGCAATCAGCCCCAGCATTTT. It is translated as CAWSGGDSNQPQHF.

On this clonotype: Being one base from a much bigger clone, this may be a read error. The V gene is TRBV27, the J gene TRBJ2-4, with a weak D call TRBD2 (5 bases). CDR3 length: 15 amino acids. V dropped 6 bases and J dropped 1 base, with 13 bases sitting between them. Germline values: CDR1 MNHEY, CDR2 SMNVEV (reference sequence). The CDR3 is CASRRAGRAKNIQYF. DNA for the CDR3: TGTGCCAGCAGGCGGGCGGGCCGGGCCAAAAACATTCAGTACTTC.

The DNA for the CDR3 is TGTGCCAGCAAGGCCCCGAATCAGCCCCAGCATTTT. This translates into CASKAPNQPQHF. The V call is TRBV4-2, the J call TRBJ1-5, with D unresolved. This CDR3 is built from 12 residues. The V gene lost 7 bases and the J gene lost 4 bases, with 8 bases spanning the gap. Germline assignment: CDR1 LGHNA and CDR2 YNFKEQ.

The table lists this clonotype with many counts. The rearrangement links TRBV27 to TRBJ2-1; D perhaps matches TRBD1 (6 bases). V dropped 4 bases and J dropped 6 bases, with 10 bases sitting between them. This CDR3 spans 13 amino acids. CDR1 is MNHEY, CDR2 SMNVEV, per germline (reference sequence). The CDR3 loop is CASSYRELNEQFF. Here the CDR3 DNA reads TGTGCCAGCAGTTACAGGGAGCTCAATGAGCAGTTCTTC.

The chain joins TRBV20-1 to TRBJ2-5, with TRBD1 matching 11 bases. The CDR3 sequence is 15 residues long. Per the germline V gene, CDR1 is DFQATT and CDR2 is SNEGSKA (reference sequence). J gave up 1 base and V 6 bases, and 7 bases lay outside the gene matches. The CDR3 loop is CSAPPGTGGQETQYF. DNA of the CDR3: TGCAGTGCCCCGCCTGGGACAGGGGGCCAAGAGACCCAGTACTTC.

For this clonotype: At one end the junction does not follow the germline gene, possibly because of a read error. This chain joins TRBV7-9 and TRBJ1-3; D gene ambiguous. CDR1 and CDR2 from the germline V gene are SEHNR and FQNEAQ (reference sequence). CDR3 length: 13 residues. CDR3 nucleotide sequence: TGTGCCAGCAGCTTAGTCTCTGGAAGCACCATATATTTT. Translation gives CASSLVSGSTIYF.

The chain employs TRBV6-2 or TRBV6-3 and TRBJ2-7, with D unclear. CDR1 is MNHEY, CDR2 SVGEGT, per germline. Trimming took off 5 bases at V and 5 bases at J, with 7 bases between the two ends. The CDR3 is made up of 11 amino acids. CDR3 region: CASSAPHEQYF. CDR3 bases: TGTGCCAGCAGTGCCCCTCACGAGCAGTACTTC.

This clonotype came up many times. V and J are TRBV6-1 and TRBJ2-1; 12 bases map to TRBD2. V lost 6 bases and J lost 3; bases outside the gene matches: 15. The CDR3 is 19 amino acids. Germline-derived CDR1 and CDR2 are MNHNS and SASEGT. CDR3 in DNA: TGTGCCAGCAGCCATGGAACTAGCGGGGGGCAATTGAACTACAATGAGCAGTTCTTC. Translating it yields CASSHGTSGGQLNYNEQFF.

The sample holds a few counts of this clonotype. The chain is built from TRBV10-3 and TRBJ1-2; D might be TRBD1 (6 bases). V shed 4 bases and J shed 7 bases, with 22 bases lying between them. The CDR3 is 16 amino acids. The germline gives CDR1 ENHRY, CDR2 SYGVKD. The CDR3 spells CAISGAPRGGAVGYTF. The CDR3 DNA sequence: TGTGCCATCAGTGGCGCCCCCCGGGGGGGGGCTGTTGGCTACACCTTC.

This clonotype was detected ten times or more. This rearrangement joins TRBV12-3 or TRBV12-4 to TRBJ2-4; maybe TRBD1 (6 bases). The CDR3 covers 17 residues. Trimming took off 6 bases at V and 1 base at J, with 19 bases between the two ends. CDR3 sequence reads: CASSRTGLKSAKNIQYF. The CDR3 nucleotides read TGTGCCAGCAGCCGAACAGGGCTAAAGTCCGCCAAAAACATTCAGTACTTC.

This clonotype was counted at least ten times. This chain uses TRBV12-3 or TRBV12-4 with TRBJ1-2; a possible D gene is TRBD1 (5 bases). Trimming left V 4 bases short and J 4 bases short, with 16 bases between. This CDR3 has 15 residues. The CDR3 loop reads CASSSKRPGGYGYTF. The CDR3 DNA reads as TGTGCCAGCAGTTCCAAGAGACCGGGGGGCTATGGCTACACCTTC.

The table lists this clonotype with a few counts. This may be a read error, as it is one base from a much larger clone. The V and J genes are TRBV28 and TRBJ2-5; TRBD1 might be the D (7 bases). The CDR3 covers 15 residues. Germline-derived CDR1 and CDR2 are MDHEN and SYDVKM. The CDR3 DNA reads TGTGCCAGCAGCCAGGGGGGTAGGGGACAAGGGACCCAGTACTTC. Protein sequence: CASSQGGRGQGTQYF. Full variable domain (rest looked up from reference TRBV28 and TRBJ2-5): DVKVTQSSRYLVKRTGEKVFLECVQDMDHENMFWYRQDPGLGLRLIYFSYDVKMKEKGDIPEGYSVSREKKERFSLILESASTNQTSMYLCASSQGGRGQGTQYFGPGTRLLVL.

This clonotype has just a few counts. The rearrangement links TRBV29-1 to TRBJ2-7; 11 bases are shared with TRBD2. V gave up 4 bases and J gave up 7 bases; unmatched junction bases: 6. Germline V gene sequence: CDR1 SQVTM, CDR2 ANQGSEA. CDR3 size: 13 residues. This chain's CDR3 is CSVGRSGGAEQYF. For the CDR3, the DNA is TGCAGCGTTGGACGTAGCGGGGGGGCAGAGCAGTACTTC.